The 15 T cell receptor beta chains listed next were all sequenced from one sample in a study of blood T cell repertoires in COVID-19. Method: immunoSEQ multiplex PCR; TCRdb's copy keeps in-frame clones and lacks some. The sample consists of fewer than 75,000 clones, 90% of them appearing once. The sequencing input was peripheral blood. Receptor source: a human donor in a cohort sampled during active COVID-19.

This rearrangement joins TRBV11-2 to TRBJ2-1, with TRBD2 matching 16 bases. Germline CDR1 is SGHAT and CDR2 is FQNNGV. The CDR3 has 14 residues. V shed 8 bases and J 9 bases; nucleotides not matched to a gene: 4. In DNA form, the CDR3 reads TGTGCCAGCCGGGGACTAGCGGGAGGGGGTGAGCAGTTCTTC. Translated, it gives CASRGLAGGGEQFF.

The CDR3 loop is CASSLGGSGEQYF. CDR3 bases: TGTGCCAGCAGCTTAGGCGGGAGCGGCGAGCAGTACTTC. The J gene is TRBJ2-7, the V gene TRBV7-9; TRBD2 matches at 7 bases. From germline, CDR1 is SEHNR and CDR2 FQNEAQ (reference sequence). The CDR3 is made up of 13 amino acids. Trimming removed 1 base from V and 6 bases from J; junction bases left unmatched: 3.

This chain connects TRBV28 to TRBJ2-7, with 9 bases that match TRBD1. The CDR3 sequence is 14 residues long. With V trimmed by 3 bases and J by 4 bases, 4 bases remained unmatched. The germline V gene encodes CDR1 MDHEN and CDR2 SYDVKM. CDR3 bases: TGTGCCAGCAGTTTTCCGGGGACAGGGTACGAGCAGTACTTC. Translating gives CASSFPGTGYEQYF.

The J gene is TRBJ2-3, the V gene TRBV7-9, with D maybe TRBD2 (6 bases). The CDR3 runs 14 residues. V was cut by 4 bases and J by 0 bases, with 8 bases left in between. Germline CDR1 reads SEHNR; CDR2 reads FQNEAQ (reference sequence). The DNA of the CDR3 is TGTGCCAGCAGCTCCCGGGGGAGCACAGATACGCAGTATTTT. This translates into CASSSRGSTDTQYF.

The rearrangement joins TRBV18 to TRBJ2-5; maybe TRBD2 (6 bases). CDR1 and CDR2 (germline): KGHSH, LQKENI. The CDR3 runs to 15 residues. Trimming took 2 bases from V and 2 from J, leaving 12 bases between them. The CDR3 DNA reads as TGTGCCAGCTCACCATCGCTAGCGAGGCAAGAGACCCAGTACTTC. It specifies CASSPSLARQETQYF.

The J gene is TRBJ1-5, the V gene TRBV10-3, with TRBD1 identical over 9 bases. CDR1 is ENHRY, CDR2 SYGVKD, per germline. The CDR3 is 18 amino acids. Germline trimming cut 2 bases from V and 0 bases from J; bases unmatched to any gene: 8. The CDR3 bases are TGTGCCATCAGTGAGACTGGGACAGGGAAATATAGCAATCAGCCCCAGCATTTT. Protein product: CAISETGTGKYSNQPQHF.

The chain recombines TRBV7-8 with TRBJ2-7, with D possibly being TRBD2 (5 bases). V dropped 6 bases and J dropped 4 bases, with 19 bases sitting between them. Germline lookup yields CDR1 SGHVS and CDR2 FQNEAQ. The CDR3 totals 15 residues. Here the CDR3 reads CASSSGQRTSYEQYF. CDR3 DNA: TGTGCCAGCAGTTCAGGCCAGCGGACTTCGTACGAGCAGTACTTC.

J is TRBJ2-3 and V is TRBV4-1; D is unresolved. V was cut by 1 base and J by 2 bases, with 13 bases left in between. The CDR3 has 16 amino acids. In germline, CDR1 is MGHRA, CDR2 YSYEKL. DNA for the CDR3: TGCGCCAGCAGCCAAGTGGAGTTCTCACCCACAGATACGCAGTATTTT. It yields the protein CASSQVEFSPTDTQYF.

The chain recombines TRBV7-9 with TRBJ2-7, with 13 bases lining up with TRBD2. Looked up from germline, CDR1 is SEHNR and CDR2 is FQNEAQ (reference sequence). There are 15 residues in the CDR3. V lost 5 bases to trimming and J lost 6 bases; unmatched junction nucleotides: 7. The chain's CDR3 is CASSSRLAGGSEQYF. The CDR3 bases are TGTGCCAGCAGCAGCCGACTAGCGGGAGGTTCCGAGCAGTACTTC.

The chain links TRBV6-1 to TRBJ1-3; possibly TRBD1 for D (5 bases). The CDR3 length is 17 residues. Trimming left V 2 bases short and J 2 bases short, with 16 bases between. CDR1 and CDR2 (germline): MNHNS, SASEGT. As DNA, the CDR3 is TGTGCCAGCAGTGAAAATCCAGGGTCTACTGCTGGAAACACCATATATTTT. This codes for CASSENPGSTAGNTIYF.

The chain recombines TRBV9 with TRBJ1-5; TRBD1 agrees at 9 bases. The CDR3 runs to 12 residues. After removal of 7 bases from V and 5 bases from J, the junction contained 1 base not matched to a gene. The germline CDR1 and CDR2 sequences are SGDLS and YYNGEE. This chain's CDR3 is CASGDRDQPQHF. CDR3 sequence (DNA): TGTGCCAGCGGGGACAGGGATCAGCCCCAGCATTTT. Filled out from reference TRBV9 and TRBJ1-5, the complete variable domain reads DSGVTQTPKHLITATGQRVTLRCSPRSGDLSVYWYQQSLDQGLQFLIQYYNGEERAKGNILERFSAQQFPDLHSELNLSSLELGDSALYFCASGDRDQPQHFGDGTRLSIL.

V and J are TRBV27 and TRBJ2-1; the match to TRBD2 covers 10 bases. V gave up 6 bases and J gave up 8 bases; unmatched junction bases: 10. CDR1 and CDR2 from the germline V gene are MNHEY and SMNVEV (reference sequence). This CDR3 region has 15 residues. The CDR3, as DNA: TGTGCCAGCAGACCCCAGCGGGAGGGCCTCTATGAGCAGTTCTTC. Residues: CASRPQREGLYEQFF.

This clone has a handful of counts. CDR3 DNA sequence: TGCGCCAGCAGTGAGTCGTCAGGGACTTACTATGGCTACACCTTC. Its protein is CASSESSGTYYGYTF. The chain joins TRBV10-1 to TRBJ1-2; D is perhaps TRBD1 (5 bases). V was shortened by 0 bases and J by 3 bases, with 11 bases between the two germline ends. Germline V gene sequence: CDR1 WNHNN, CDR2 SYGVQD (reference sequence). The CDR3 consists of 15 residues.

The chain carries TRBV29-1 and TRBJ2-5; 10 bases map to TRBD2. Looked up from germline, CDR1 is SQVTM and CDR2 is ANQGSEA. The J segment lost 5 bases and the V segment lost 7 bases, leaving 13 bases of the junction unmatched. The CDR3 sequence is 15 residues long. The CDR3, as DNA: TGCAGCGCTTCATCCCCCAGCGGGAGGGAGGAGACCCAGTACTTC. This gives the protein CSASSPSGREETQYF.

The CDR3 spells CASSPDRGRQETQYF. For the CDR3, the DNA is TGTGCCAGCAGCCCGGACAGGGGGCGACAAGAGACCCAGTACTTC. The chain couples TRBV6-5 to TRBJ2-5, with 11 bases aligning to TRBD1. Germline CDR1 and CDR2: MNHEY and SVGAGI. The CDR3 length is 15 residues. The ends lost 6 bases at V and 2 bases at J; junction bases unmatched: 5.